This T cell receptor (beta chain) was found in a study of cytomegalovirus exposure and HLA in healthy donors. In the study overall: The roughly 130 validation repertoires used the same platform as the 650 to 850 first-cohort repertoires (as reported by a later analysis).

TCRdb's copy holds only in-frame clones and misses some; the assay was immunoSEQ multiplex PCR. This sample yields roughly 350,000 clones, of which 86% are seen a single time; 0.84% belongs to the top ten. V lost 0 bases to trimming and J lost 3 bases; unmatched junction nucleotides: 1. The CDR3 is 14 residues long. Germline assignment: CDR1 LNHNV and CDR2 YYDKDF (reference sequence). What was sequenced was PBMCs. The chain carries TRBV15 and TRBJ2-7, with 8 bases matching TRBD1. The receptor's source is a woman under 30 in good health and CMV-seronegative. The CDR3 nucleotides are TGTGCCACCAGCAGAGACAGGGGGCTCTACGAGCAGTACTTC. This codes for CATSRDRGLYEQYF.